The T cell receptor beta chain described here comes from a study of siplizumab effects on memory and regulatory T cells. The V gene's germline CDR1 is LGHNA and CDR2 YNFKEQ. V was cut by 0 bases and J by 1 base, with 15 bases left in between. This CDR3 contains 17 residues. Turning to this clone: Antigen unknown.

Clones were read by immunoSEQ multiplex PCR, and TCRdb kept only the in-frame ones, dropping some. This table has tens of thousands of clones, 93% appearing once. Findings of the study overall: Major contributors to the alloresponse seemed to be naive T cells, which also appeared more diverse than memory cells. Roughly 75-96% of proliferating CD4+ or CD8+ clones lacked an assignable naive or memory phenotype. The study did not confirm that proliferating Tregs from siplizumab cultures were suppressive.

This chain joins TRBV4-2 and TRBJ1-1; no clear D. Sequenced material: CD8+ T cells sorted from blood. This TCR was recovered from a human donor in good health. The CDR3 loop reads CASSQDVLYSENTEAFF. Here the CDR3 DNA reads TGTGCCAGCAGCCAAGATGTCCTGTACAGTGAGAACACTGAAGCTTTCTTT.